This record concerns one T cell receptor beta chain sequence. The antigen is unknown. The data derive from a study of blood T cells in healthy people across ages. Findings and caveats of the study: Long-lived donors exceeded aged donors in naive CD4+ cells and diversity.

The use of a sample-barcoded 5' primer and a J-beta primer mix characterized a second PCR of roughly 6 to 12 cycles. MiXCR, applied by TCRdb to the 5' RACE reads, yields one record per CDR3 protein. Counted here are about a million distinct CDR3 sequences, around 48% occurring once; the ten biggest clones make up around an eighth. Researchers collected around 11 milliliters of peripheral blood from every single donor. What was sequenced was blood. This sequence originates from a young man in good health.

The CDR3 protein is CAWRETHNEQFF. DNA for the CDR3: TGTGCCTGGAGGGAGACTCACAATGAGCAGTTCTTC. The chain combines TRBV30 with TRBJ2-1; D not resolved. From germline, CDR1 is GTSNPN and CDR2 SVGIG (reference sequence). The CDR3 consists of 12 residues. The V gene lost 3 bases and the J gene lost 5 bases, with 8 bases spanning the gap.